The clone carrying this TCR beta chain was found a few times. These data originate in a study of response to subunit inactivated influenza vaccine. Using its own MiXCR run on the RT-PCR reads, TCRdb lists one record per CDR3 protein. The table lists roughly 790,000 distinct CDR3 sequences, roughly 20% of them singletons. The sample was PBMCs from blood, taken 5 days after vaccination. This TCR was recovered from a man aged 50 to 59 who received an inactivated influenza vaccine.

The CDR3 sequence is CASSFTPGQGYTGELFF. DNA of the CDR3: TGTGCCAGCAGCTTTACCCCGGGACAGGGGTACACCGGGGAGCTGTTTTTT. The chain has TRBV5-5 and TRBJ2-2; 10 nucleotides align to TRBD1. V dropped 2 bases and J dropped 3; count of bases not matched to a gene: 7. Germline loops: CDR1 SGHKS, CDR2 YYEKEE (reference sequence). CDR3 length: 17 amino acids.